The 25 T cell receptor beta chains below come from one sample, sequenced in a study of vaccination effects on CD4 cells after COVID-19. CD4+ T cells were isolated after about nine days of culture. Sequenced by immunoSEQ multiplex PCR; TCRdb stores in-frame clones only, minus some. Of over 45,000 clones listed, 65% to 80% are singletons. These receptors have no known antigen. The sample here was CD4+ T cells from PBMCs cultured without peptide, taken before COVID-19 vaccination. These receptors came from a human donor who received a COVID-19 vaccine.

The chain links TRBV28 to TRBJ2-1, with 9 bases fitting TRBD1. Germline V CDR1 and CDR2: MDHEN, SYDVKM. The CDR3 loop spans 12 amino acids. Here the CDR3 DNA reads TGTGCTGTACAGGGGGCATACAATGAGCAGTTCTTC. Amino acid sequence: CAVQGAYNEQFF.

This clone was counted only a few times. The chain recombines TRBV29-1 with TRBJ1-1; D is ambiguous. The CDR3 has 11 amino acids. Looked up from germline, CDR1 is SQVTM and CDR2 is ANQGSEA. Trimming took 8 bases from V and 4 from J, leaving 11 bases between them. CDR3 coding DNA: TGCAGCTCCTTCCGGGGCACTGAAGCTTTCTTT. It codes for CSSFRGTEAFF.

The rearrangement links TRBV5-4 to TRBJ1-2; 7 bases match TRBD1. V lost 4 bases to trimming and J lost 3 bases; unmatched junction nucleotides: 9. This CDR3 is built from 15 residues. The germline gives CDR1 SGHNT, CDR2 YYREEE (reference sequence). The CDR3 loop reads CASSASRQGDYGYTF. The CDR3 DNA follows: TGTGCCAGCAGCGCGTCTCGGCAGGGGGACTATGGCTACACCTTC.

The chain uses TRBV6-6 and TRBJ1-1, with D possibly being TRBD1 (5 bases). The CDR3 extends over 12 amino acids. The germline V gene encodes CDR1 MNHNY and CDR2 SVGAGI (reference sequence). The V end was cut by 7 bases, the J end by 4 bases, with 10 bases between. CDR3: CASNTQGTEAFF. In DNA form, the CDR3 reads TGTGCCAGCAACACCCAGGGCACTGAAGCTTTCTTT.

This clone was recorded a few times. V gene TRBV5-1 combines with J gene TRBJ1-2; D gene ambiguous. Between the trimmed V and J ends, which lost 2 bases and 8 bases, there was a span of 19 bases. CDR1 and CDR2 (germline): SGHRS, YFSETQ. This CDR3 is built from 15 residues. The CDR3 DNA is TGCGCCAGCAGCTTAATCTTGCGGGGTTTCGGGGGCTACACCTTC. It yields the protein CASSLILRGFGGYTF. The full variable domain, rest sourced from reference TRBV5-1 and TRBJ1-2, is KAGVTQTPRYLIKTRGQQVTLSCSPISGHRSVSWYQQTPGQGLQFLFEYFSETQRNKGNFPGRFSGRQFSNSRSEMNVSTLELGDSALYLCASSLILRGFGGYTFGSGTRLTVV.

CDR3 amino acids: CASSGRGQEETQYF. Here the CDR3 DNA reads TGTGCCAGTAGTGGACGGGGCCAAGAAGAGACCCAGTACTTC. The rearrangement links TRBV19 to TRBJ2-5, with D possibly called TRBD1 or TRBD2 (5 bases each). CDR3 length: 14 residues. With 5 bases removed from V and 3 bases from J, the gap between germline ends came to 13 bases. The germline V gene has CDR1 LNHDA and CDR2 SQIVND (reference sequence).

The chain uses TRBV29-1 and TRBJ1-1, with D perhaps matching TRBD1 (6 bases). Germline-derived CDR1 and CDR2 are SQVTM and ANQGSEA. Trimming pared 4 bases from V and 5 bases from J, leaving 14 bases between. This CDR3 has 13 amino acids. CDR3 amino acids: CSVVDGGRTEAFF. CDR3 nucleotides: TGCAGCGTTGTGGATGGGGGGCGAACTGAAGCTTTCTTT.

This clone was seen once. The chain combines TRBV4-1 with TRBJ1-2, with 7 bases fitting TRBD1. Germline loops: CDR1 MGHRA, CDR2 YSYEKL. This CDR3 has 16 residues. After removal of 1 base from V and 3 bases from J, the junction contained 8 bases not matched to a gene. The CDR3 DNA sequence: TGCGCCAGCAGCCAAGTAGCGAACAGGGGTGACTATGGCTACACCTTC. Translating gives CASSQVANRGDYGYTF.

The chain is built from TRBV4-3 and TRBJ2-5; perhaps D is TRBD1 or TRBD2 (5 bases each). This CDR3 is built from 12 residues. V dropped 0 bases and J dropped 7 bases, with 6 bases sitting between them. The germline V gene encodes CDR1 LGHNA and CDR2 YSLEER. For the CDR3, the DNA is TGCGCCAGCAGCCAAGATGGGGGGACCCAGTACTTC. The encoded protein is CASSQDGGTQYF.

This clone was found a few times. V gene TRBV25-1 combines with J gene TRBJ1-3; D is unclear. Germline V CDR1 and CDR2: MGHDK, SYGVNS. The V end lost 2 bases, the J end lost 0 bases, and 2 bases lay between the germline ends. This CDR3 is 13 amino acids long. The CDR3 DNA reads TGTGCCAGCAGTGAACTCTCTGGAAACACCATATATTTT. It translates to CASSELSGNTIYF. The full variable domain, its missing parts supplied by reference TRBV25-1 and TRBJ1-3, is EADIYQTPRYLVIGTGKKITLECSQTMGHDKMYWYQQDPGMELHLIHYSYGVNSTEKGDLSSESTVSRIRTEHFPLTLESARPSHTSQYLCASSELSGNTIYFGEGSWLTVV.

The rearrangement uses TRBV9 and TRBJ2-1; TRBD2 matches 9 bases. The length of the CDR3 is 15 residues. J lost 4 bases, V lost 0 bases, and 2 bases had no gene match. The germline V gene encodes CDR1 SGDLS and CDR2 YYNGEE. Written as DNA, the CDR3 is TGTGCCAGCAGCGTAGTAGCGGGGGTGTACAATGAGCAGTTCTTC. Translated, it gives CASSVVAGVYNEQFF.

This clone was seen only a few times. The rearrangement uses TRBV18 and TRBJ2-7, with TRBD1 identical over 7 bases. Germline CDR1 is KGHSH and CDR2 is LQKENI. CDR3 length: 13 amino acids. Trimming took 6 bases from V and 6 from J; bases not matched to a gene: 8. CDR3 loop: CASSSTGWLEQYV. The CDR3 coding sequence is TGTGCCAGCTCCTCGACAGGGTGGCTCGAGCAGTACGTC.

The chain carries TRBV10-1 and TRBJ2-3, with TRBD2 identical over 7 bases. Per germline, CDR1 WNHNN and CDR2 SYGVQD (reference sequence). The CDR3 runs 15 residues. The V and J ends lost 3 bases and 1 base, in that order; junction bases with no gene match: 4. CDR3 nucleotide sequence: TGCGCCAGCAGTGACCCAACTAGCGGCACAGATACGCAGTATTTT. Translating it yields CASSDPTSGTDTQYF.

This clone was recorded once. J is TRBJ1-5 and V is TRBV30; D is undetermined. This CDR3 contains 13 residues. Deletions cut 3 bases from V and 8 bases from J, with 14 bases between. Germline V gives CDR1 GTSNPN, CDR2 SVGIG (reference sequence). In nucleotides, the CDR3 is TGTGCCTGGAGCAGCCAGAAACCCGAGCCCCAGCATTTT. It specifies CAWSSQKPEPQHF.

This clone was seen a few times. The chain carries TRBV18 and TRBJ1-1; 7 nucleotides align to TRBD1. This CDR3 has 12 amino acids. V was pared by 5 bases and J by 6 bases, with 3 bases of the junction left unmatched. CDR1 and CDR2 (germline): KGHSH, LQKENI. This CDR3 is CASSKDRPEAFF. In DNA form, the CDR3 reads TGTGCCAGCTCAAAGGACAGGCCTGAAGCTTTCTTT.

J is TRBJ2-5 and V is TRBV15; the D gene is possibly TRBD2 (7 bases). Trimming pared 5 bases from V and 3 bases from J, leaving 13 bases between. The CDR3 runs 14 residues. The germline CDR1 and CDR2 sequences are LNHNV and YYDKDF (reference sequence). DNA for the CDR3: TGTGCCACCAGCGTCGGGGGGCGGGAAGAGACCCAGTACTTC. This gives the protein CATSVGGREETQYF.

The chain has TRBV30 and TRBJ2-1; D perhaps matches TRBD2 (5 bases). CDR1 and CDR2 (germline): GTSNPN, SVGIG (reference sequence). Trimming took 0 bases from V and 7 from J, leaving 19 bases between them. The CDR3 covers 16 residues. CDR3: CAWSVGRGRRGNEQFF. As DNA, the CDR3 is TGTGCCTGGAGTGTCGGCAGAGGACGGCGCGGGAATGAGCAGTTCTTC.

Only a few counts were recorded for this clone. Written as DNA, the CDR3 is TGTGCCAGCAGCCCGGAAGCAATGACCACTGAAGCTTTCTTT. This encodes CASSPEAMTTEAFF. The V call is TRBV7-9, the J call TRBJ1-1, with D uncertain. V was shortened by 5 bases and J by 4 bases, with 14 bases between the two germline ends. This CDR3 comprises 14 residues. Germline assignment: CDR1 SEHNR and CDR2 FQNEAQ (reference sequence).

The chain combines TRBV7-2 with TRBJ2-1, with D perhaps TRBD2 (6 bases). Germline assignment: CDR1 SGHTA and CDR2 FQGNSA. The CDR3 length is 16 residues. V gave up 2 bases and J gave up 0 bases, with 11 bases separating them. The CDR3 is CASSLTSAGSYNEQFF. CDR3 sequence (DNA): TGTGCCAGCAGCTTAACTTCAGCGGGCTCCTACAATGAGCAGTTCTTC.

The chain links TRBV7-3 to TRBJ2-1, with TRBD2 identical over 8 bases. CDR1 SGHTA and CDR2 FQGTGA come from the germline V gene. V was clipped by 4 bases and J by 4 bases; unmatched bases: 15. This CDR3 has 18 residues. The CDR3 DNA follows: TGTGCCAGCAGCTCAACAGCGGGGGTGCTCAAACATTACAATGAGCAGTTCTTC. This gives the protein CASSSTAGVLKHYNEQFF.

The V and J genes are TRBV11-2 and TRBJ2-7, with 7 nucleotides matching TRBD1. The CDR3 extends over 15 amino acids. Germline trimming cut 0 bases from V and 1 base from J; bases unmatched to any gene: 3. Germline assignment: CDR1 SGHAT and CDR2 FQNNGV. Here the CDR3 reads CASSLEGRGSYEQYV. DNA of the CDR3: TGTGCCAGCAGCTTAGAGGGCAGGGGGTCCTACGAGCAGTACGTC.

The chain uses TRBV13 and TRBJ1-3; no clear D gene. The CDR3 has 13 amino acids. CDR1 and CDR2 from the germline V gene are PRHDT and FYEKMQ (reference sequence). The V end lost 6 bases, the J end lost 0 bases, and 6 bases lay between the germline ends. CDR3 bases: TGTGCCAGCAGGCTACCCTCTGGAAACACCATATATTTT. Amino acids: CASRLPSGNTIYF.

This clone has just one count. This sequence joins TRBV10-2 and TRBJ2-5; D possibly corresponds to TRBD2 (7 bases). CDR3 length equals 14 residues. Germline loops: CDR1 WSHSY, CDR2 SAAADI. Trimming pared 7 bases from V and 6 bases from J, leaving 18 bases between. The CDR3: CASTSGGGLKTQYF. The DNA of the CDR3 is TGCGCCAGCACGTCGGGGGGCGGACTAAAGACCCAGTACTTC.

This clone appeared a single time. This chain connects TRBV5-1 to TRBJ1-1, with 7 bases fitting TRBD1. The CDR3 is 14 residues long. The V and J ends lost 4 bases and 5 bases, in that order; junction bases with no gene match: 8. In germline, CDR1 is SGHRS, CDR2 YFSETQ. CDR3 amino acids: CASSQQTGMTEAFF. In DNA, the CDR3 is TGCGCCAGCAGCCAACAGACAGGGATGACTGAAGCTTTCTTT.

This chain connects TRBV12-3 or TRBV12-4 to TRBJ2-1; D call uncertain. Trimming stripped 3 bases from V and 6 bases from J, with 6 bases between. CDR3 length: 12 residues. CDR3 bases: TGTGCCAGCAGTTTCAGGTTCAATGAGCAGTTCTTC. This sequence encodes CASSFRFNEQFF.